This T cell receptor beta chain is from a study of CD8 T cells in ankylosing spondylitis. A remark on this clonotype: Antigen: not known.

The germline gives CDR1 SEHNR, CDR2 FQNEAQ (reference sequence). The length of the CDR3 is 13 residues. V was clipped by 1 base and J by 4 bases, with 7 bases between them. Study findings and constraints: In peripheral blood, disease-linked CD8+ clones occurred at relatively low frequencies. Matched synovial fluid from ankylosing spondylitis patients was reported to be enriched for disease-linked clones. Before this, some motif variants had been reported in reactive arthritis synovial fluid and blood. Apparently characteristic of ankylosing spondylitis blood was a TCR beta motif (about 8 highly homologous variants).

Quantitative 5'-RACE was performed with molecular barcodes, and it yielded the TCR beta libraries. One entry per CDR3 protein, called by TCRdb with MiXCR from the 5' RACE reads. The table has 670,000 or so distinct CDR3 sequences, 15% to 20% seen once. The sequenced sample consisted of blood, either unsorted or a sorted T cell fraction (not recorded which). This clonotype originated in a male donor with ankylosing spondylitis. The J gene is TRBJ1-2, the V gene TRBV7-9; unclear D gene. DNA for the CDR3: TGTGCCAGCAGCTTAGTGAGCAGCTATGGCTACACCTTC. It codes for CASSLVSSYGYTF.